This T cell receptor (beta chain) was recovered during a study of human thymus T cells. Findings and limits, study-wide: Thymic and blood repertoires seemed to favor certain V and J genes. Related research examined unrelated individuals and reported that their thymic repertoires overlapped highly.

From resections taken during corrective heart surgery, the thymus tissue was obtained. The donors were infants in Finland with congenital heart defects, otherwise immunologically healthy. Generated by immunoSEQ multiplex PCR, the TCRdb table keeps only in-frame clones and is missing some. The sample has 55,000 to 85,000 clones, roughly 95% seen once. About this clone itself: The antigen remains unidentified.

CDR3 size: 16 residues. Trimming removed 10 bases from V and 2 bases from J; junction bases left unmatched: 16. Germline CDR1 reads ENHRY; CDR2 reads SYGVKD. Sequenced sample: thymus tissue. This receptor was taken from a girl under two years old with a congenital heart defect but otherwise immunologically healthy. This sequence joins TRBV10-3 and TRBJ2-5; 7 bases are a match to TRBD1. DNA for the CDR3: TGTGCCACCACGAGGGGGCCAGGAGTCACACAAGAGACCCAGTACTTC. This sequence encodes CATTRGPGVTQETQYF.